This T cell receptor (beta chain) stems from a study of T-cell reconstitution after alpha-beta-depleted transplantation in children. A library of TCRbeta sequences, prepared with unique molecular identifiers, was generated. TCRdb redid the calling of the PCR reads with MiXCR, one entry per CDR3 protein. The sample has approximately 50,000 distinct CDR3 sequences; approximately 6% are singletons. The length of the CDR3 is 16 residues. Trimming at V came to 3 bases and at J to 3 bases, leaving 9 bases not matched to a gene. Germline CDR1 is SNHLY and CDR2 is FYNNEI. Regarding the study as a whole: Recipient T cells and thymic progenitors that survived gave rise to the high TCRbeta diversity observed at day 60 in some patients. Reportedly, roughly two months post-transplant, alpha-beta T cells arose from several hundred expanded graft clones. Hyperexpanded clones declined; after one year, newly produced T cells mostly supplied diversity.

Only a few counts were recorded for this clonotype. Its antigen remains unknown. This chain connects TRBV2 to TRBJ2-5, with 8 positions matching TRBD2. The TCR originated in a female patient between 2 and 15 years old who had a stem cell transplant for aplastic anemia, so the T cells may come from the graft donor. This specimen was PBMCs, mostly from graft donor cells, taken 60 days after TCRalphabeta/CD19-depleted stem cell transplant. The CDR3 is CASSDERGSSKETQYF. In DNA, the CDR3 is TGTGCCAGCAGTGATGAGCGGGGGTCTTCTAAAGAGACCCAGTACTTC.